A single sample is the source of the 26 T cell receptor beta chains below, sequenced in a study of blood T cell repertoires in COVID-19. The data were produced by immunoSEQ multiplex PCR, yet TCRdb's version contains in-frame clones alone and is incomplete. Seen here are fewer than 200,000 clones, roughly 82% observed once, and the top ten hold approximately 8.7%. Sequenced sample: peripheral blood. These receptor sequences come from a woman aged 70-85 years with acute or convalescent COVID-19.

CDR3 nucleotides: TGTGCCAGCACCGACAGGGCCTCTGGCTACACCTTC. Its protein product is CASTDRASGYTF. V usage is TRBV6-5 and J usage is TRBJ1-2; 7 bases fit TRBD1. The CDR3 runs to 12 residues. CDR1 and CDR2 from the germline V gene are MNHEY and SVGAGI. V was clipped by 7 bases and J by 7 bases; unmatched bases: 6.

V gene TRBV5-1 combines with J gene TRBJ2-5; 13 bases are a match to TRBD2. V trimming: 0 bases; J trimming: 5 bases; junction bases outside the gene matches: 4. Germline lookup yields CDR1 SGHRS and CDR2 YFSETQ. This CDR3 is 16 amino acids long. The chain's CDR3 is CASSLALAGGHETQYF. DNA for the CDR3: TGCGCCAGCAGCTTGGCACTAGCGGGGGGGCATGAGACCCAGTACTTC.

The gene calls are TRBV7-8 and TRBJ2-7; TRBD2 is a possible D gene (5 bases). The V and J ends lost 5 bases and 3 bases respectively, with 11 bases between them. Germline loops: CDR1 SGHVS, CDR2 FQNEAQ. The CDR3 totals 13 residues. The CDR3 DNA reads TGTGCCAGCAGCAGGACGGGGAACTACGAGCAGTACTTC. Its translation is CASSRTGNYEQYF.

The chain has TRBV2 and TRBJ2-2, with a tentative D call TRBD1 (5 bases). This CDR3 has 13 amino acids. In germline, CDR1 is SNHLY, CDR2 FYNNEI. Deletions cut 7 bases from V and 5 bases from J, with 11 bases between. In DNA, the CDR3 is TGTGCCAGCACCAGGGTCCGGACCGGGGAGCTGTTTTTT. Protein: CASTRVRTGELFF.

The chain uses TRBV21-1 and TRBJ1-2. TRBV21-1 is designated a pseudogene. This CDR3 has 15 amino acids. The CDR3 DNA follows: TGTGCCAGCAGCAGGCAAGGAGAGACCTATGTTGGCTACACCTTC. Residues: CASSRQGETYVGYTF.

This clone has just a few counts. The chain recombines TRBV7-9 with TRBJ1-4; D not resolved. The germline V gene encodes CDR1 SEHNR and CDR2 FQNEAQ (reference sequence). There are 14 residues in the CDR3. Trimming stripped 4 bases from V and 4 bases from J, with 10 bases between. The CDR3 region has the DNA TGTGCCAGCAGCTCCCGGGAGAATAATGAAAAACTGTTTTTT. Protein sequence: CASSSRENNEKLFF.

V is TRBV6-1 and J is TRBJ1-2; 7 bases align to TRBD1. CDR1 is MNHNS, CDR2 SASEGT, per germline. V lost 4 bases to trimming and J lost 2 bases; unmatched junction nucleotides: 10. This CDR3 has 16 amino acids. The CDR3 loop is CASSGEQGTINYGYTF. The CDR3 bases are TGTGCCAGCAGTGGTGAACAGGGGACAATAAACTATGGCTACACCTTC.

The J gene is TRBJ2-7, the V gene TRBV28; 11 nucleotides match TRBD2. Germline-derived CDR1 and CDR2 are MDHEN and SYDVKM. This CDR3 is built from 15 residues. V was pared by 7 bases and J by 2 bases, with 7 bases of the junction left unmatched. CDR3 sequence: CASTLAGEHPYEQYF. The CDR3, as DNA: TGTGCCAGCACACTAGCGGGGGAACACCCCTACGAGCAGTACTTC.

This clone was detected only once. This chain uses TRBV5-1 with TRBJ1-1, with D possibly being TRBD1 (6 bases). V lost 5 bases and J lost 1, with 9 bases in between. The CDR3 loop spans 13 amino acids. The germline V gene encodes CDR1 SGHRS and CDR2 YFSETQ. The DNA for the CDR3 is TGCGCCAGCAGAGACAGGTGGAACACTGAAGCTTTCTTT. This translates into CASRDRWNTEAFF. Filled out from reference TRBV5-1 and TRBJ1-1, the complete variable domain reads KAGVTQTPRYLIKTRGQQVTLSCSPISGHRSVSWYQQTPGQGLQFLFEYFSETQRNKGNFPGRFSGRQFSNSRSEMNVSTLELGDSALYLCASRDRWNTEAFFGQGTRLTVV.

V is TRBV7-2 and J is TRBJ2-5; TRBD1 aligns across 10 bases. The germline V gene encodes CDR1 SGHTA and CDR2 FQGNSA. This CDR3 is built from 15 residues. The J segment lost 4 bases and the V segment lost 2 bases, leaving 4 bases of the junction unmatched. The CDR3 coding sequence is TGTGCCAGCAGCTTACCGACAGGGGGCAGAGAGACCCAGTACTTC. Translation gives CASSLPTGGRETQYF.

This clone was seen just once. This chain uses TRBV28 with TRBJ2-6, with D possibly TRBD1 on 6 matching bases. V was cut by 9 bases and J by 7 bases, with 22 bases left in between. Germline-derived CDR1 and CDR2 are MDHEN and SYDVKM. CDR3 size: 16 residues. CDR3 loop: CASLRNIRGEANVLTF. The CDR3 DNA follows: TGTGCCAGTTTAAGGAACATCAGGGGCGAAGCCAACGTCCTGACTTTC.

The chain couples TRBV7-7 to TRBJ2-5; 7 nucleotides line up with TRBD1. The J segment lost 0 bases and the V segment lost 2 bases, leaving 3 bases of the junction unmatched. The length of the CDR3 is 15 residues. CDR1 is SSHAT, CDR2 FNYEAQ, per germline (reference sequence). The CDR3 region has the DNA TGTGCCAGCAGCTTATCACAGGGGAACCAAGAGACCCAGTACTTC. Its translation is CASSLSQGNQETQYF.

V is TRBV6-2 or TRBV6-3 and J is TRBJ1-5; unclear D gene. CDR3 length: 12 residues. Germline V CDR1 and CDR2: MNHEY, SVGEGT. Trimming pared 6 bases from V and 5 bases from J, leaving 8 bases between. The CDR3 loop is CASSPRDQPQHF. CDR3 DNA sequence: TGTGCCAGCAGCCCGAGAGATCAGCCCCAGCATTTT.

This chain joins TRBV11-2 and TRBJ1-5, with 7 positions matching TRBD1. This CDR3 has 14 amino acids. Germline loops: CDR1 SGHAT, CDR2 FQNNGV. V lost 3 bases, J lost 4 bases, and 3 bases stayed unmatched. CDR3 loop: CASSLDRTNQPQHF. CDR3 in DNA: TGTGCCAGCAGCTTGGACAGGACGAATCAGCCCCAGCATTTT.

This rearrangement joins TRBV28 to TRBJ2-7, with D tentatively TRBD2 (6 bases). Between the trimmed V and J ends, which lost 2 bases and 5 bases, there was a span of 10 bases. Germline V gives CDR1 MDHEN, CDR2 SYDVKM. The CDR3 loop spans 13 amino acids. The chain's CDR3 is CASSLGGRDEQYF. The CDR3 DNA sequence: TGTGCCAGCAGTTTAGGGGGGAGAGACGAGCAGTACTTC.

This clone occurred once. The chain employs TRBV11-2 and TRBJ2-7; D unresolved. The CDR3 length is 14 residues. The ends were cut back, 2 bases at V and 3 bases at J, with 11 bases in the middle. CDR1 is SGHAT and CDR2 is FQNNGV in the germline V gene. The DNA for the CDR3 is TGTGCCAGCAGCTTACGTCGACTTGGCTACGAGCAGTACTTC. Protein product: CASSLRRLGYEQYF. The variable domain in full, with the rest retrieved from reference TRBV11-2 and TRBJ2-7, is EAGVAQSPRYKIIEKRQSVAFWCNPISGHATLYWYQQILGQGPKLLIQFQNNGVVDDSQLPKDRFSAERLKGVDSTLKIQPAKLEDSAVYLCASSLRRLGYEQYFGPGTRLTVT.

The chain carries TRBV28 and TRBJ1-2; TRBD1 is a possible D gene (5 bases). This CDR3 has 17 residues. Trimming took off 3 bases at V and 8 bases at J, with 25 bases between the two ends. Germline CDR1 MDHEN, CDR2 SYDVKM. This CDR3 is CASSFDQGRELPRGYTF. DNA of the CDR3: TGTGCCAGCAGTTTTGACCAGGGCAGGGAACTTCCTCGCGGCTACACCTTC.

J is TRBJ1-5 and V is TRBV12-3 or TRBV12-4; TRBD1 matches at 8 bases. V lost 5 bases and J lost 5; bases outside the gene matches: 2. CDR3 length: 13 residues. CDR3 coding DNA: TGTGCCAGCAGTGGACAGGGTCATCAGCCCCAGCATTTT. Protein sequence: CASSGQGHQPQHF.

The J gene is TRBJ2-7, the V gene TRBV9; tentatively, D is TRBD1 (6 bases). Germline V gene sequence: CDR1 SGDLS, CDR2 YYNGEE. The CDR3 is 13 residues long. V was clipped by 3 bases and J by 5 bases, with 12 bases between them. This chain's CDR3 is CASSAQGWDEQYF. For the CDR3, the DNA is TGTGCCAGCAGCGCACAGGGTTGGGACGAGCAGTACTTC. The variable domain in full, with the rest retrieved from reference TRBV9 and TRBJ2-7, is DSGVTQTPKHLITATGQRVTLRCSPRSGDLSVYWYQQSLDQGLQFLIQYYNGEERAKGNILERFSAQQFPDLHSELNLSSLELGDSALYFCASSAQGWDEQYFGPGTRLTVT.

CDR3 sequence reads: CASSRTVNYGYTF. In nucleotides, the CDR3 is TGTGCCAGCAGTCGGACTGTTAACTATGGCTACACCTTC. The chain recombines TRBV6-5 with TRBJ1-2; D gene ambiguous. CDR1 and CDR2 (germline): MNHEY, SVGAGI. V gave up 5 bases and J gave up 1 base, with 8 bases separating them. CDR3 length equals 13 residues.

The CDR3 reads CASRLLGTGFAFF. The CDR3 nucleotides read TGTGCCAGCAGACTCCTAGGGACAGGGTTTGCTTTCTTT. V and J are TRBV6-5 and TRBJ1-1; 9 nucleotides line up with TRBD1. V lost 6 bases to trimming and J lost 11 bases; unmatched junction nucleotides: 10. In germline, CDR1 is MNHEY, CDR2 SVGAGI. This CDR3 has 13 residues.

The chain couples TRBV3-1 (or the pseudogene TRBV3-2) to TRBJ2-3; no definite D call. The V end lost 0 bases, the J end lost 12 bases, and 16 bases lay between the germline ends. Germline CDR1 and CDR2: LGHDT and YNNKEL (reference sequence). There are 14 residues in the CDR3. CDR3 loop: CASSQEPSGTRQYF. CDR3 nucleotides: TGTGCCAGCAGCCAAGAGCCCTCGGGTACCCGTCAGTATTTT.

This chain links TRBV27 with TRBJ2-1; tentatively, D is TRBD1 (6 bases). Per germline, CDR1 MNHEY and CDR2 SMNVEV (reference sequence). The CDR3 extends over 13 amino acids. V lost 3 bases and J lost 6, with 9 bases in between. CDR3 nucleotides: TGTGCCAGCAGTTTGTCAGGGGTCAATGAGCAGTTCTTC. Amino acids: CASSLSGVNEQFF.

The genes are TRBV7-2 and TRBJ1-3; D not resolved. CDR1 is SGHTA and CDR2 is FQGNSA in the germline V gene. The CDR3 extends over 14 amino acids. V was trimmed by 5 bases and J by 0 bases, leaving 8 bases between them. CDR3 sequence: CASSPGYSGNTIYF. Here the CDR3 DNA reads TGTGCCAGCAGCCCAGGTTACTCTGGAAACACCATATATTTT.

The chain combines TRBV5-1 with TRBJ2-2, with a possible D match to TRBD1 (6 bases). From germline, CDR1 is SGHRS and CDR2 YFSETQ. The CDR3 has 16 residues. With 5 bases removed from V and 7 bases from J, the gap between germline ends came to 21 bases. The CDR3 sequence: CASRTAGGGPGGELFF. In DNA, the CDR3 is TGCGCCAGCAGGACAGCTGGGGGCGGGCCCGGCGGGGAGCTGTTTTTT.

The V and J genes are TRBV19 and TRBJ2-3; 7 bases match TRBD1. The V and J ends lost 2 bases and 6 bases, in that order; junction bases with no gene match: 11. Germline V CDR1 and CDR2: LNHDA, SQIVND (reference sequence). The CDR3 has 16 residues. CDR3: CASSIRQWEGGDTQYF. DNA for the CDR3: TGTGCCAGTAGTATACGGCAGTGGGAAGGGGGCGATACGCAGTATTTT.